This T cell receptor (beta chain) is from a study of T cells in Graves' hyperthyroidism and ophthalmopathy. Amplified TCR beta CDR3 regions derived from RNA transcripts. HTBI primers drove first-round RT-PCR of the TCR CDR3. MiXCR was run by TCRdb on the multiplex PCR reads, yielding one entry per CDR3 protein. The data contain about 590,000 distinct CDR3 sequences, roughly 14% of them singletons. Whole-study findings and limits: Most thyroid clonotypes expanded above 0.001 were also detected in blood.

In regard to this clonotype: What it binds is not known.

The CDR3 is 15 residues long. V lost 0 bases to trimming and J lost 1 base; unmatched junction nucleotides: 1. CDR1 is DFQATT, CDR2 SNEGSKA, per germline (reference sequence). The TCR comes from a woman aged 25 to 39 with Graves' hyperthyroidism. Material: blood. The chain is built from TRBV20-1 and TRBJ2-3; 10 nucleotides agree with TRBD2. DNA of the CDR3: TGCAGTGCTAGAGATGGGACTAGCGGCACAGATACGCAGTATTTT. Amino acid sequence: CSARDGTSGTDTQYF.